Listed here are 7 T cell receptor beta chains from one sample, sequenced in a study of patients and donors after allogeneic stem cell transplantation. MiXCR, run by TCRdb on the RT-PCR reads, gives a single entry per CDR3 protein. The sample has about a million distinct CDR3 sequences, 15% to 20% seen once. Sequenced material: blood, either unsorted or a sorted T cell fraction (not recorded which). These receptor sequences come from a human donor who was either an allogeneic HSCT recipient or a stem cell or donor lymphocyte infusion donor (not recorded which). It is not recorded whose cells these are; they may come from a transplant donor.

This clonotype occurred many times. The chain joins TRBV25-1 to TRBJ1-5; 9 nucleotides match TRBD1. The CDR3 extends over 15 amino acids. Germline V gene sequence: CDR1 MGHDK, CDR2 SYGVNS. The trim removed 6 bases at V and 6 bases at J, leaving 9 bases unmatched. CDR3 nucleotides: TGTGCCAGCAGCGGGGGCGGGACAGGGAGTCAGCCCCAGCATTTT. Protein: CASSGGGTGSQPQHF.

The chain is built from TRBV24-1 and TRBJ2-1; the match to TRBD1 covers 10 bases. V gave up 4 bases and J gave up 3 bases; unmatched junction bases: 8. Germline CDR1 KGHDR, CDR2 SFDVKD. This CDR3 has 17 residues. The CDR3: CATSDLTGTGDYNEQFF. The CDR3 region has the DNA TGTGCCACCAGTGACCTAACCGGGACAGGGGACTACAATGAGCAGTTCTTC.

This clonotype has only a few counts. This chain connects TRBV21-1 to TRBJ2-7; TRBD2 is the table's D call, not checked against the DNA. TRBV21-1 is reported as a pseudogene. This CDR3 has 17 amino acids. Here the CDR3 reads CASSKEGLAGGPYEQYF. The CDR3 DNA is TGTGCCAGCAGCAAAGAGGGACTAGCGGGAGGGCCCTACGAGCAGTACTTC.

The J gene is TRBJ2-5, the V gene TRBV20-1; D is perhaps TRBD2 (7 bases). The germline V gene encodes CDR1 DFQATT and CDR2 SNEGSKA (reference sequence). The CDR3 sequence is 13 residues long. Trimming stripped 7 bases from V and 5 bases from J, with 17 bases between. The CDR3 bases are TGCAGTGGGGCGAGGGGGGGAGTGGAGACCCAGTACTTC. Translation: CSGARGGVETQYF.

This clonotype was counted between two and nine times. V is TRBV6-1 and J is TRBJ2-1, with 11 bases aligning to TRBD2. This CDR3 has 15 amino acids. Germline CDR1 and CDR2: MNHNS and SASEGT. Trimming cost V 6 bases and J 5 bases; bases outside gene matches: 6. CDR3 sequence: CASRSRGLADNEQFF. The CDR3 region has the DNA TGTGCCAGCAGGTCCCGGGGACTAGCGGACAATGAGCAGTTCTTC.

This clonotype has more than one count but fewer than ten. CDR3 residues: CATSDSTGTVGYEQYF. CDR3 in DNA: TGTGCCACCAGTGACTCGACCGGGACCGTAGGTTACGAGCAGTACTTC. This chain links TRBV24-1 with TRBJ2-7; D is tentatively TRBD1 or TRBD2 (5 bases each). This CDR3 spans 16 amino acids. Trimming removed 4 bases from V and 4 bases from J, with 19 bases in between. Looked up from germline, CDR1 is KGHDR and CDR2 is SFDVKD.

The sample holds many counts of this clonotype. The CDR3 here is CASSGTVNYGYTF. CDR3 in DNA: TGCGCCAGCAGCGGGACGGTGAACTATGGCTACACCTTC. This sequence joins TRBV5-1 and TRBJ1-2, with D maybe TRBD1 (5 bases). CDR3 size: 13 residues. Germline V lookup: CDR1 SGHRS, CDR2 YFSETQ. V was cut by 4 bases and J by 2 bases, with 9 bases left in between.